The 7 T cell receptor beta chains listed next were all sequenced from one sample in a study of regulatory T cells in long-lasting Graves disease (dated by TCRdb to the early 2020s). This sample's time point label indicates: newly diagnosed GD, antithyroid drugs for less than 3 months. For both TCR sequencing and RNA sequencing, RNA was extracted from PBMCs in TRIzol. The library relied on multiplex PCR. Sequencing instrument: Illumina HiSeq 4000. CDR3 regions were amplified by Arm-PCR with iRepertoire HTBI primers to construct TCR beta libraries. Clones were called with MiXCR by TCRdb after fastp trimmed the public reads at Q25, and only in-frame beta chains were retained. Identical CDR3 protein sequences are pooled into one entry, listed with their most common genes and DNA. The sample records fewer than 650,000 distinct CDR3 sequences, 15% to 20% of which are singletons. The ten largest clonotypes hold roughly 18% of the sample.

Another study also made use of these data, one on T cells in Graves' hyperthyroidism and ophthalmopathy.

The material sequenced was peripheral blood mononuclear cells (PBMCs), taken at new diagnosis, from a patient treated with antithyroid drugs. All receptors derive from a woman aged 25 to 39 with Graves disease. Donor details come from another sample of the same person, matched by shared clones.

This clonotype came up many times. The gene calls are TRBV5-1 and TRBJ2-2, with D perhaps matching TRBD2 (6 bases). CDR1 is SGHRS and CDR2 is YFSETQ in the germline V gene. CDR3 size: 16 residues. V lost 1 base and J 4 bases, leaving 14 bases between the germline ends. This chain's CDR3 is CASSLIAGMSTGELFF. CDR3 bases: TGCGCCAGCAGCTTGATCGCGGGAATGAGCACCGGGGAGCTGTTTTTT.

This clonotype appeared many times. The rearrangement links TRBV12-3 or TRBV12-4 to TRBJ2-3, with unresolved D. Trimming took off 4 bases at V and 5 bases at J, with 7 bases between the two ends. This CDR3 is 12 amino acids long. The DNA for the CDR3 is TGTGCCAGCAGTTCTATGTTAGATACGCAGTATTTT. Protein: CASSSMLDTQYF.

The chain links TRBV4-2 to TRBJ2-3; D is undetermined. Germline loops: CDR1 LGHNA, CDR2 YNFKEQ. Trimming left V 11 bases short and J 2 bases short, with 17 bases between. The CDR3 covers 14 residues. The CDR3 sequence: CAVQPAANTDTQYF. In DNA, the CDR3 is TGTGCCGTACAACCCGCAGCCAACACAGATACGCAGTATTTT.

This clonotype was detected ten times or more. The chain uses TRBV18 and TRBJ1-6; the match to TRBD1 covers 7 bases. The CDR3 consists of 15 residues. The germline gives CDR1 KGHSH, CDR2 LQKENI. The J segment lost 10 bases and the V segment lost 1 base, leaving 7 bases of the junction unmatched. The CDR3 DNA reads TGTGCCAGCTCACCACAGGGGGCTTTCAACTCACCCCTCCACTTT. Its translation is CASSPQGAFNSPLHF.

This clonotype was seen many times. The CDR3 protein is CASSLGGSGANVLTF. For the CDR3, the DNA is TGTGCCAGCAGCCTAGGGGGGTCTGGGGCCAACGTCCTGACTTTC. The chain is built from TRBV28 and TRBJ2-6, with D perhaps being TRBD1 or TRBD2 (6 bases each). CDR3 length: 15 amino acids. With 6 bases removed from V and 1 base from J, the gap between germline ends came to 10 bases. Germline V gene sequence: CDR1 MDHEN, CDR2 SYDVKM.

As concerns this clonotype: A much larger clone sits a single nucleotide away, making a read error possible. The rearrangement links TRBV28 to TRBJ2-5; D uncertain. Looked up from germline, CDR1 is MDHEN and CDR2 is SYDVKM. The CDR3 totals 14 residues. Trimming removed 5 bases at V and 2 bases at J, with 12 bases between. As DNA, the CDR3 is TGTGCCAGCAGTGCTGGAGAGCCTCAAGAGACCCAGTACTTC. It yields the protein CASSAGEPQETQYF.

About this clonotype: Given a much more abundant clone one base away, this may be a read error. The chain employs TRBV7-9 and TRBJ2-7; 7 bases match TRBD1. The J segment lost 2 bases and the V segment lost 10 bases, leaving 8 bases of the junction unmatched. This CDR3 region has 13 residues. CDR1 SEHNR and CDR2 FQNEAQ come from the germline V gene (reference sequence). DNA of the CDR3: TGTGCCACCGTGGACAGGAAAGCCTACGAGCAGTACTTC. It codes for CATVDRKAYEQYF.